The 31 T cell receptor beta chains listed next were all sequenced from one sample in a study of T-cell reconstitution after alpha-beta-depleted transplantation in children. Unique molecular identifiers were incorporated during preparation of the TCRbeta library. TCRdb re-analysed the PCR reads in MiXCR, keeping a single row per CDR3 protein. Of 400,000 to 550,000 distinct CDR3 sequences detected, approximately 10% appear once; the ten largest clones hold around 2%. The sequences come from PBMCs, collected before TCRalphabeta/CD19-depleted stem cell transplant. Receptor source: a child aged 2-15 years with inherited bone marrow failure, due to receive a stem cell transplant.

This clonotype appeared many times. One junction end does not reproduce the germline sequence, and a read error may be involved. The chain carries TRBV7-2 and TRBJ2-7; TRBD1 matches at 8 bases. This CDR3 is built from 16 residues. In germline, CDR1 is SGHTA, CDR2 FQGNSA. CDR3 protein: CASSVAPGQDPYEQYF. As DNA, the CDR3 is TGTGCCAGCAGCGTAGCCCCGGGACAGGACCCCTACGAGCAGTACTTC.

At least ten counts were recorded for this clonotype. The chain combines TRBV6-5 with TRBJ2-2; a possible D gene is TRBD1 (6 bases). The germline V gene has CDR1 MNHEY and CDR2 SVGAGI. V lost 2 bases, J lost 5 bases, and 18 bases lay in between. This CDR3 comprises 17 residues. CDR3 protein: CASSYRQAVAATGELFF. DNA for the CDR3: TGTGCCAGCAGTTACAGACAGGCAGTGGCGGCAACCGGGGAGCTGTTTTTT.

This clonotype was detected ten times or more. This chain uses TRBV5-6 with TRBJ1-6, with D unresolved. CDR3 size: 13 residues. The germline CDR1 and CDR2 sequences are SGHDT and YYEEEE. V was pared by 0 bases and J by 14 bases, with 12 bases between. The CDR3 here is CASSLEGIGTLHF. DNA of the CDR3: TGTGCCAGCAGCTTGGAAGGCATCGGCACCCTCCACTTT.

Note on this clonotype: A much larger clone differs from this one at a single base, so this may be a read error. This chain links TRBV25-1 with TRBJ2-1; 7 bases match TRBD2. The CDR3 has 19 amino acids. Unmatched junction bases numbered 21, after V lost 1 base and J lost 9 bases. Germline CDR1 is MGHDK and CDR2 is SYGVNS. CDR3 residues: CASSESLLLGVAGVCEQFF. Written as DNA, the CDR3 is TGTGCCAGCAGTGAATCATTATTGTTGGGGGTGGCGGGAGTCTGTGAGCAGTTCTTC.

Many counts were recorded for this clonotype. The V gene is TRBV5-6, the J gene TRBJ2-7; no clear D. This CDR3 comprises 12 residues. Trimming removed 1 base at V and 2 bases at J, with 4 bases between. From germline, CDR1 is SGHDT and CDR2 YYEEEE. The chain's CDR3 is CASSLWTYEQYF. The CDR3, as DNA: TGTGCCAGCAGCTTGTGGACCTACGAGCAGTACTTC.

This clonotype was seen a few times. The V gene is TRBV27, the J gene TRBJ2-1; D is perhaps TRBD2 (6 bases). The germline CDR1 and CDR2 sequences are MNHEY and SMNVEV (reference sequence). The ends were cut back, 1 base at V and 5 bases at J, with 12 bases in the middle. The CDR3 sequence is 15 residues long. The CDR3 sequence is CASSLWPTGDNEQFF. CDR3 sequence (DNA): TGTGCCAGCAGTTTATGGCCTACGGGGGACAATGAGCAGTTCTTC.

This chain joins TRBV5-1 and TRBJ1-3, with unresolved D. Germline V gene sequence: CDR1 SGHRS, CDR2 YFSETQ. Trimming cost V 6 bases and J 0 bases, with 10 bases left between them. The CDR3 length is 14 residues. CDR3 sequence reads: CASIIGSSGNTIYF. The CDR3 DNA follows: TGCGCCAGCATCATCGGGAGCTCTGGAAACACCATATATTTT. The variable domain in full, completed from reference TRBV5-1 and TRBJ1-3, reads KAGVTQTPRYLIKTRGQQVTLSCSPISGHRSVSWYQQTPGQGLQFLFEYFSETQRNKGNFPGRFSGRQFSNSRSEMNVSTLELGDSALYLCASIIGSSGNTIYFGEGSWLTVV.

This clonotype was seen ten or more times. For the CDR3, the DNA is TGTGCCAGCAGCCCCCAAGGCCTCTATGGCTACACCTTC. This encodes CASSPQGLYGYTF. The gene calls are TRBV9 and TRBJ1-2; D is unclear. V was clipped by 4 bases and J by 4 bases, with 11 bases between them. Germline CDR1 is SGDLS and CDR2 is YYNGEE. This CDR3 region has 13 residues.

The table lists this clonotype with many counts. The chain couples TRBV9 to TRBJ1-6, with 7 bases lining up with TRBD1. Germline CDR1 is SGDLS and CDR2 is YYNGEE. This CDR3 region has 14 residues. V was pared by 5 bases and J by 7 bases, with 6 bases of the junction left unmatched. The CDR3 bases are TGTGCCAGCAGTACGACAGGGCTGAATTCACCCCTCCACTTT. It is translated as CASSTTGLNSPLHF.

This clonotype has a count of ten or more. The rearrangement links TRBV18 to TRBJ2-5, with D possibly TRBD2 on 6 matching bases. The length of the CDR3 is 14 residues. V was trimmed by 3 bases and J by 2 bases, leaving 10 bases between them. In germline, CDR1 is KGHSH, CDR2 LQKENI. CDR3 loop: CASSPLARQETQYF. The CDR3 region has the DNA TGTGCCAGCTCACCCCTAGCGCGTCAAGAGACCCAGTACTTC.

This clonotype was found a few times. This chain joins TRBV4-1 and TRBJ1-4; TRBD1 agrees at 10 bases. The CDR3 has 17 amino acids. Germline CDR1 is MGHRA and CDR2 is YSYEKL. The V segment lost 2 bases and the J segment 5 bases; nucleotides outside the gene matches: 8. The CDR3 sequence is CASSQPTGGLRNEKLFF. In DNA form, the CDR3 reads TGCGCCAGCAGCCAACCGACAGGGGGCCTAAGGAATGAAAAACTGTTTTTT.

The chain is built from TRBV7-9 and TRBJ1-4; TRBD1 might be the D (5 bases). Germline lookup yields CDR1 SEHNR and CDR2 FQNEAQ (reference sequence). The germline V and J ends were trimmed by 1 base and 8 bases, with 11 bases remaining between them. The CDR3 consists of 14 residues. CDR3 sequence reads: CASSLGGVGEKLFF. CDR3 in DNA: TGTGCCAGCAGCTTAGGAGGGGTCGGCGAAAAACTGTTTTTT.

In nucleotides, the CDR3 is TGTGCCAGCAGTAGAACACCGGAAGGGGATGAAGCTTTCTTT. Encoded protein: CASSRTPEGDEAFF. The gene calls are TRBV12-3 or TRBV12-4 and TRBJ1-1; weak D call: TRBD1 (5 bases). The V end lost 5 bases, the J end lost 7 bases, and 17 bases lay between the germline ends. The length of the CDR3 is 14 residues.

This clonotype is a singleton in its sample. This clone may be a read error of a much larger clone one base away. The chain carries TRBV4-3 and TRBJ1-4, with 7 bases identical to TRBD1. Germline CDR1 LGHNA, CDR2 YSLEER. There are 16 residues in the CDR3. The CDR3, as DNA: TGCGTCAGCAGCCAAGATTTTCGACAGGGAAATGAAAAACTGTTTTTT. Translation gives CVSSQDFRQGNEKLFF.

This clonotype was recorded at least ten times. The CDR3 sequence: CASSLTSGDTYEQYF. The DNA for the CDR3 is TGTGCCAGCAGCTTGACTAGCGGGGACACCTACGAGCAGTACTTC. The chain links TRBV7-2 to TRBJ2-7; 11 nucleotides match TRBD2. The germline CDR1 and CDR2 sequences are SGHTA and FQGNSA. V trimming: 3 bases; J trimming: 2 bases; junction bases outside the gene matches: 3. This CDR3 is 15 amino acids long.

The chain uses TRBV15 and TRBJ2-1; the match to TRBD2 covers 13 bases. The V gene's germline CDR1 is LNHNV and CDR2 YYDKDF (reference sequence). The CDR3 spans 16 residues. V dropped 5 bases and J dropped 5; count of bases not matched to a gene: 6. The DNA of the CDR3 is TGTGCCACCAGCGGAGGACTAGCGGGAGCCCACAATGAGCAGTTCTTC. Amino acid sequence: CATSGGLAGAHNEQFF.

This clonotype was detected only a few times. This sequence joins TRBV5-1 and TRBJ2-3, with 9 bases lining up with TRBD2. With V trimmed by 0 bases and J by 2 bases, 4 bases remained unmatched. The germline gives CDR1 SGHRS, CDR2 YFSETQ. The CDR3 sequence is 16 residues long. CDR3 residues: CASSLGLADLTDTQYF. CDR3 DNA: TGCGCCAGCAGCTTGGGACTAGCGGATCTCACAGATACGCAGTATTTT.

This clonotype was counted at least ten times. The chain joins TRBV27 to TRBJ2-7, with unresolved D. V dropped 2 bases and J dropped 3 bases, with 11 bases sitting between them. This CDR3 region has 14 residues. Germline CDR1 MNHEY, CDR2 SMNVEV (reference sequence). Written as DNA, the CDR3 is TGTGCCAGCAGTTTAACCCCTGACTTCTACGAGCAGTACTTC. It is translated as CASSLTPDFYEQYF.

In its sample, this clonotype was seen a few times. The chain couples TRBV28 to TRBJ2-5; D possibly corresponds to TRBD2 (6 bases). CDR1 and CDR2 from the germline V gene are MDHEN and SYDVKM. The V end was cut by 4 bases, the J end by 2 bases, with 11 bases between. This CDR3 spans 14 amino acids. The CDR3, as DNA: TGTGCCAGCAGTTGGGGGGAGGCACAAGAGACCCAGTACTTC. Encoded protein: CASSWGEAQETQYF.

The gene calls are TRBV30 and TRBJ2-6; D might be TRBD2 (5 bases). CDR3 length equals 15 residues. Trimming left V 3 bases short and J 0 bases short, with 9 bases between. The germline V gene has CDR1 GTSNPN and CDR2 SVGIG (reference sequence). CDR3 nucleotide sequence: TGTGCCTGGAGCGAAGGGAGCTCTGGGGCCAACGTCCTGACTTTC. This translates into CAWSEGSSGANVLTF.

Ten or more counts support this clonotype. For the CDR3, the DNA is TGTGCCAGCAGCACGGAGGCAGCTGAGCAGTTCTTC. Translated: CASSTEAAEQFF. The chain recombines TRBV11-2 with TRBJ2-1; D might be TRBD2 (5 bases). The CDR3 runs to 12 residues. V was cut by 5 bases and J by 9 bases, with 11 bases left in between. Germline assignment: CDR1 SGHAT and CDR2 FQNNGV.

In this sample, this clonotype turned up many times. The rearrangement joins TRBV20-1 to TRBJ2-6; 12 bases match TRBD2. This CDR3 spans 15 amino acids. Germline V gene data show CDR1 as DFQATT and CDR2 as SNEGSKA (reference sequence). The J segment lost 13 bases and the V segment lost 1 base, leaving 8 bases of the junction unmatched. The CDR3 coding sequence is TGCAGTGCTAGAGGTTGGACTAGCGGGACAGGGGTCCTGACTTTC. This translates into CSARGWTSGTGVLTF.

This clonotype came up many times. The chain couples TRBV9 to TRBJ2-3; D uncertain. CDR1 is SGDLS and CDR2 is YYNGEE in the germline V gene. V was clipped by 4 bases and J by 0 bases, with 9 bases between them. The CDR3 is made up of 14 amino acids. The CDR3 sequence: CASSILGSTDTQYF. The CDR3 DNA sequence: TGTGCCAGCAGCATCCTAGGGAGCACAGATACGCAGTATTTT.

This clonotype was observed at least ten times. The chain carries TRBV4-3 and TRBJ2-1; 10 bases fit TRBD2. CDR1 is LGHNA, CDR2 YSLEER, per germline. J was trimmed by 8 bases and V by 0 bases; bases with no gene match: 7. This CDR3 contains 16 residues. CDR3 loop: CASSQDAASGGYEQFF. CDR3 in DNA: TGCGCCAGCAGCCAAGATGCGGCTAGCGGGGGCTATGAGCAGTTCTTC.

This clonotype was recorded many times. The V gene is TRBV30, the J gene TRBJ2-7, with a tentative D call TRBD2 (5 bases). Trimming took 0 bases from V and 3 from J, leaving 12 bases between them. There are 14 residues in the CDR3. Per the germline V gene, CDR1 is GTSNPN and CDR2 is SVGIG (reference sequence). CDR3 sequence (DNA): TGTGCCTGGAGTGTAGGAGGTGGAAGCTACGAGCAGTACTTC. Translation: CAWSVGGGSYEQYF. The variable domain in full, with the rest retrieved from reference TRBV30 and TRBJ2-7, is SQTIHQWPATLVQPVGSPLSLECTVEGTSNPNLYWYRQAAGRGLQLLFYSVGIGQISSEVPQNLSASRPQDRQFILSSKKLLLSDSGFYLCAWSVGGGSYEQYFGPGTRLTVT.

This clonotype was seen a handful of times. This chain links TRBV4-3 with TRBJ2-3; D is unclear. CDR3 length: 14 amino acids. Trimming pared 0 bases from V and 3 bases from J, leaving 7 bases between. In germline, CDR1 is LGHNA, CDR2 YSLEER. This chain's CDR3 is CASSQDYLTDTQYF. The CDR3, as DNA: TGCGCCAGCAGCCAAGATTACTTAACAGATACGCAGTATTTT.

This clonotype occurred many times. V and J are TRBV24-1 and TRBJ2-1; 10 bases align to TRBD2. V was pared by 10 bases and J by 7 bases, with 15 bases of the junction left unmatched. This CDR3 region has 16 residues. Looked up from germline, CDR1 is KGHDR and CDR2 is SFDVKD. In DNA form, the CDR3 reads TGTGCCACTTGGGGAGCGGGAGGGCCGAACGGAAATGAGCAGTTCTTC. Amino acid sequence: CATWGAGGPNGNEQFF.

There are many counts of this clonotype. CDR3 sequence: CASRGNTGETYNSPLHF. Written as DNA, the CDR3 is TGTGCCAGCAGGGGCAACACAGGGGAGACCTATAATTCACCCCTCCACTTT. The V gene is TRBV6-5, the J gene TRBJ1-6; TRBD1 matches at 7 bases. Trimming removed 6 bases from V and 2 bases from J; junction bases left unmatched: 10. This CDR3 comprises 17 residues. Germline loops: CDR1 MNHEY, CDR2 SVGAGI.

This rearrangement joins TRBV4-3 to TRBJ2-3; TRBD2 aligns across 7 bases. Germline V CDR1 and CDR2: LGHNA, YSLEER. CDR3 length equals 15 residues. V lost 5 bases and J lost 6; bases outside the gene matches: 11. This CDR3 is CASSSLYSGIDTQYF. As DNA, the CDR3 is TGCGCCAGCAGCTCCCTTTACAGCGGGATTGATACGCAGTATTTT.

This clonotype came up many times. The genes are TRBV7-8 and TRBJ2-7; TRBD2 aligns across 11 bases. V shed 5 bases and J 0 bases; nucleotides not matched to a gene: 6. There are 16 residues in the CDR3. The V gene's germline CDR1 is SGHVS and CDR2 FQNEAQ. CDR3: CASSVSTSGISYEQYF. The CDR3 nucleotides are TGTGCCAGCAGCGTCTCGACTAGCGGGATCTCCTACGAGCAGTACTTC.

This clonotype was observed a handful of times. The CDR3 loop reads CASSPGTSGALSNEQFF. DNA of the CDR3: TGTGCCAGCAGCCCCGGGACTAGCGGGGCCCTTTCAAATGAGCAGTTCTTC. V gene TRBV7-8 combines with J gene TRBJ2-1; TRBD2 matches 13 bases. This CDR3 spans 17 amino acids. J gave up 7 bases and V 5 bases, and 11 bases lay outside the gene matches. Germline lookup yields CDR1 SGHVS and CDR2 FQNEAQ.